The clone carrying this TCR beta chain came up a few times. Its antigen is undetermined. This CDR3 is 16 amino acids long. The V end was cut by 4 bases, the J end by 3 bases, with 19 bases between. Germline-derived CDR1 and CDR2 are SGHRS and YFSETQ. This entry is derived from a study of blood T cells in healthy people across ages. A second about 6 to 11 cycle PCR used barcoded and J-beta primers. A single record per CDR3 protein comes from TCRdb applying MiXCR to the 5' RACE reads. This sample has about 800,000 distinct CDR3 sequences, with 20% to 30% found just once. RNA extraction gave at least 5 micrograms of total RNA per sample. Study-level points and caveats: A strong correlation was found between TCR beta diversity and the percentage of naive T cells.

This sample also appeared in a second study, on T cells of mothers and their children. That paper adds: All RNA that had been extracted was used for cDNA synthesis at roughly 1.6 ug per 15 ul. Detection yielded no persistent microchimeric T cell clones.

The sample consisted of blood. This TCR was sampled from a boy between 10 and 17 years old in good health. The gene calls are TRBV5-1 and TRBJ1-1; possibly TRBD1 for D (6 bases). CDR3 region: CASSLGQGTQDTEAFF. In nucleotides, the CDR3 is TGCGCCAGCAGCCTGGGGCAGGGGACTCAGGACACTGAAGCTTTCTTT.